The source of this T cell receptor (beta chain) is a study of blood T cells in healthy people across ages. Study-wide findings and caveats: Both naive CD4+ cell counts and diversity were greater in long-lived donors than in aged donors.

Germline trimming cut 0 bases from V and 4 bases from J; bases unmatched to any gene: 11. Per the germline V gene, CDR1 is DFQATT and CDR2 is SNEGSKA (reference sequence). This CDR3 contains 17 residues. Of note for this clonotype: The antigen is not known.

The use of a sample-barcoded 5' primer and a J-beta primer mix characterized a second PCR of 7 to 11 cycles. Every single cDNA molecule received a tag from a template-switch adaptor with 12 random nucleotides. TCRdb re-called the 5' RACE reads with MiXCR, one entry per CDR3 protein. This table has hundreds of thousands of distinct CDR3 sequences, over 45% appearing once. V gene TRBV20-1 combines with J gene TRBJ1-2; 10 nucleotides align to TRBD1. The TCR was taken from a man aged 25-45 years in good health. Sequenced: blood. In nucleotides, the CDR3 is TGCAGTGCTAGAGATTTCTGGACAGGGGGGGCGAGCTATGGCTACACCTTC. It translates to CSARDFWTGGASYGYTF.